A single sample gave rise to the 20 T cell receptor beta chains below, sequenced in a study of blood T cell dynamics during melanoma immunotherapy (dated by TCRdb to the early 2020s). The time point label corresponds to: week 3, after first cycle of checkpoint inhibitor. Library creation used the immunoSEQ multiplex PCR assay. Here the immuneACCESS table is served through TCRdb, limited to in-frame sequences with V and J called. Missing clones are a known gap in these copies; in checked studies unresolved V genes cover under half, and the rest lacks a known reason. The sample table holds some 10,000 clones, of which 87% were seen once. The ten largest make up 6% to 8% of the sample. The starting material was blood, obtained from a patient treated with checkpoint blockade. The receptors derive from a human donor with melanoma.

The chain links TRBV5-1 to TRBJ2-5, with a possible D match to TRBD2 (6 bases). The germline gives CDR1 SGHRS, CDR2 YFSETQ. The V end was cut by 4 bases, the J end by 2 bases, with 9 bases between. This CDR3 contains 13 residues. CDR3 region: CASSGTPQETQYF. The CDR3, as DNA: TGCGCCAGCAGCGGGACTCCGCAAGAGACCCAGTACTTC.

This chain uses TRBV7-6 with TRBJ2-5, with no clear D. CDR1 and CDR2 (germline): SGHVS, FNYEAQ. Deletions cut 1 base from V and 3 bases from J, with 12 bases between. CDR3 length: 15 residues. CDR3 amino acids: CASSLVRGFEETQYF. DNA for the CDR3: TGTGCCAGCAGCTTAGTTAGAGGTTTCGAAGAGACCCAGTACTTC.

The rearrangement joins TRBV7-9 to TRBJ2-6; D perhaps matches TRBD2 (7 bases). Germline CDR1 SEHNR, CDR2 FQNEAQ (reference sequence). CDR3 size: 17 residues. V lost 2 bases and J 4 bases, leaving 15 bases between the germline ends. In DNA, the CDR3 is TGTGCCAGCAGCTTATACGGGGGGCCCGAGGGGGCCAACGTCCTGACTTTC. It specifies CASSLYGGPEGANVLTF.

There are a few counts of this clone. The chain combines TRBV19 with TRBJ1-5; D gene ambiguous. V lost 5 bases, J lost 0 bases, and 14 bases lay in between. Germline CDR1 reads LNHDA; CDR2 reads SQIVND (reference sequence). The CDR3 runs 16 residues. The CDR3 DNA reads TGTGCCAGTAGTGTCCTGGGATCTCTTAGCAATCAGCCCCAGCATTTT. This translates into CASSVLGSLSNQPQHF.

The V gene is TRBV19, the J gene TRBJ2-7; D may be TRBD1 (7 bases). The CDR3 is 13 amino acids. V was clipped by 5 bases and J by 6 bases, with 14 bases between them. Germline assignment: CDR1 LNHDA and CDR2 SQIVND (reference sequence). CDR3 nucleotides: TGTGCCAGTAGTGATTACAGGGGAGGCGAGCAGTACGTC. Translated, it gives CASSDYRGGEQYV.

This chain connects TRBV11-2 to TRBJ2-1; D possibly matches TRBD1 or TRBD2 (6 bases each). CDR3 length equals 14 residues. Germline V lookup: CDR1 SGHAT, CDR2 FQNNGV. The CDR3 region has the DNA TGTGCAACGCGAAATACACAGGGAGGTAATGAGCAGTTCTTC. Translated, it gives CATRNTQGGNEQFF.

V is TRBV29-1 and J is TRBJ2-5; no definite D call. This CDR3 is built from 13 residues. The germline V gene has CDR1 SQVTM and CDR2 ANQGSEA. V lost 2 bases and J lost 2, with 9 bases in between. Here the CDR3 DNA reads TGCAGCGTTGAATATATGGCACAAGAGACCCAGTACTTC. Amino acid sequence: CSVEYMAQETQYF. Looking up the rest from reference TRBV29-1 and TRBJ2-5 gives the full variable domain: SAVISQKPSRDICQRGTSLTIQCQVDSQVTMMFWYRQQPGQSLTLIATANQGSEATYESGFVIDKFPISRPNLTFSTLTVSNMSPEDSSIYLCSVEYMAQETQYFGPGTRLLVL.

The chain uses TRBV6-1 and TRBJ1-4; no definite D call. V dropped 3 bases and J dropped 5 bases, with 7 bases sitting between them. The CDR3 consists of 13 residues. Germline CDR1 reads MNHNS; CDR2 reads SASEGT. The CDR3 coding sequence is TGTGCCAGCAGTGAGACACCAAATGAAAAACTGTTTTTT. Translation: CASSETPNEKLFF.

The CDR3 sequence is CASSRSGAGELFF. CDR3 sequence (DNA): TGTGCCAGCTCACGATCAGGGGCCGGGGAGCTGTTTTTT. The chain combines TRBV18 with TRBJ2-2, with a tentative D call TRBD1 (6 bases). CDR1 and CDR2 from the germline V gene are KGHSH and LQKENI. This CDR3 comprises 13 residues. V was clipped by 4 bases and J by 6 bases, with 9 bases between them.

V gene TRBV30 combines with J gene TRBJ2-5; D is undetermined. This CDR3 spans 13 amino acids. The ends were cut back, 0 bases at V and 6 bases at J, with 11 bases in the middle. The germline gives CDR1 GTSNPN, CDR2 SVGIG (reference sequence). CDR3 region: CAWSVPGHQTQYF. The CDR3 DNA follows: TGTGCCTGGAGTGTACCCGGCCACCAGACCCAGTACTTC.

This chain joins TRBV5-1 and TRBJ2-5; TRBD2 matches at 12 bases. Germline V CDR1 and CDR2: SGHRS, YFSETQ. V was clipped by 9 bases and J by 5 bases; unmatched bases: 8. The CDR3 sequence is 14 residues long. The CDR3 DNA reads as TGCGCCACCTCTAGCGGGGGGGCCGGGGAGACCCAGTACTTC. It translates to CATSSGGAGETQYF.

The V and J genes are TRBV11-2 and TRBJ2-1; no clear D gene. V was shortened by 5 bases and J by 12 bases, with 11 bases between the two germline ends. The germline V gene encodes CDR1 SGHAT and CDR2 FQNNGV. CDR3 size: 11 residues. CDR3 region: CASSLVGRQFF. For the CDR3, the DNA is TGTGCCAGCAGCCTCGTTGGCCGGCAGTTCTTC.

This clone was seen only a few times. This chain connects TRBV18 to TRBJ1-2; 7 positions match TRBD1. Germline V gene data show CDR1 as KGHSH and CDR2 as LQKENI. This CDR3 contains 16 residues. Trimming cost V 3 bases and J 1 base; bases outside gene matches: 8. CDR3: CASSPRQGGGNYGYTF. DNA for the CDR3: TGTGCCAGCTCACCGCGACAGGGTGGGGGTAACTATGGCTACACCTTC. The full variable domain, completed using reference TRBV18 and TRBJ1-2, is NAGVMQNPRHLVRRRGQEARLRCSPMKGHSHVYWYRQLPEEGLKFMVYLQKENIIDESGMPKERFSAEFPKEGPSILRIQQVVRGDSAAYFCASSPRQGGGNYGYTFGSGTRLTVV.

This clone turned up a few times. The chain is built from TRBV6-4 and TRBJ1-2; the D gene is possibly TRBD1 (5 bases). The CDR3 is made up of 17 amino acids. Germline V lookup: CDR1 MRHNA, CDR2 SNTAGT. V lost 4 bases to trimming and J lost 2 bases, with 20 bases between them. The chain's CDR3 is CASSGRGFTTLNYGYTF. In DNA, the CDR3 is TGTGCCAGCAGTGGTAGGGGCTTTACCACCCTAAACTATGGCTACACCTTC.

This clone showed up just a few times. V is TRBV19 and J is TRBJ1-1; D remains unclear. Between the trimmed V and J ends, which lost 6 bases and 1 base, there was a span of 12 bases. There are 14 residues in the CDR3. The germline V gene has CDR1 LNHDA and CDR2 SQIVND (reference sequence). The CDR3 DNA sequence: TGTGCCAGTAGAATCCAACCCAAGAACACTGAAGCTTTCTTT. Protein sequence: CASRIQPKNTEAFF.

The chain uses TRBV9 and TRBJ1-6; 10 nucleotides align to TRBD1. The CDR3 consists of 17 residues. The ends lost 3 bases at V and 2 bases at J; junction bases unmatched: 5. CDR1 and CDR2 (germline): SGDLS, YYNGEE. For the CDR3, the DNA is TGTGCCAGCAGCGCCTCGACAGGGGGCCCCTATAATTCACCCCTCCACTTT. It is translated as CASSASTGGPYNSPLHF.

This clone showed up just a few times. V and J are TRBV10-3 and TRBJ2-7; 7 bases line up with TRBD1. V lost 1 base and J lost 6; bases outside the gene matches: 3. The CDR3 length is 13 residues. The germline V gene encodes CDR1 ENHRY and CDR2 SYGVKD. The CDR3 protein is CAISEYTGVEQYV. As DNA, the CDR3 is TGTGCCATCAGTGAGTATACAGGGGTCGAGCAGTACGTC.

The chain has TRBV25-1 and TRBJ2-3; possibly TRBD1 or TRBD2 for D (5 bases each). The germline V gene has CDR1 MGHDK and CDR2 SYGVNS. This CDR3 has 15 residues. The ends were cut back, 5 bases at V and 3 bases at J, with 15 bases in the middle. The DNA for the CDR3 is TGTGCCAGCAGTCCCCCAGGGACCGGGACAGATACGCAGTATTTT. Translation gives CASSPPGTGTDTQYF.

This clone was seen once. The genes are TRBV7-2 and TRBJ1-2; unclear D gene. The CDR3 consists of 14 residues. In germline, CDR1 is SGHTA, CDR2 FQGNSA. V lost 6 bases, J lost 4 bases, and 15 bases lay in between. The CDR3 is CASSPEPTRYGYTF. CDR3 nucleotides: TGTGCCAGCAGTCCGGAACCGACTCGCTATGGCTACACCTTC.

The V call is TRBV7-8, the J call TRBJ2-5; 7 bases match TRBD2. Germline values: CDR1 SGHVS, CDR2 FQNEAQ. The CDR3 spans 13 residues. V lost 1 base to trimming and J lost 6 bases; unmatched junction nucleotides: 2. CDR3 amino acids: CASSLGGGKTQYF. CDR3 DNA sequence: TGTGCCAGCAGCTTAGGGGGGGGGAAGACCCAGTACTTC.